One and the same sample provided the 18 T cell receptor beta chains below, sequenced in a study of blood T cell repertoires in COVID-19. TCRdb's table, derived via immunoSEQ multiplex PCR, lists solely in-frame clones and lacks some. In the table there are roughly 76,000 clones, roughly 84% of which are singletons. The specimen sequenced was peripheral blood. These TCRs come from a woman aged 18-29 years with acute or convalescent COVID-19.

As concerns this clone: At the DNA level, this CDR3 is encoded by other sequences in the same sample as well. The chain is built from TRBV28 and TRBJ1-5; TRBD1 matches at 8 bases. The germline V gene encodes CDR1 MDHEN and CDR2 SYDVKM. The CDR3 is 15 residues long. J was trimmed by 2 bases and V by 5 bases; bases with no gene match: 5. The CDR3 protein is CASSLQGARNQPQHF. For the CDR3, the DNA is TGTGCCAGCAGTCTCCAGGGGGCTCGCAATCAGCCCCAGCATTTT.

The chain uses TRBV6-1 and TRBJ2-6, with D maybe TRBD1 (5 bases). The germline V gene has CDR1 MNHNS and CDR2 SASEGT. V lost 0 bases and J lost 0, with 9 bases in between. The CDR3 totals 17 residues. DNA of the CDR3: TGTGCCAGCAGTGAAGCAGGGGCCATCTCTGGGGCCAACGTCCTGACTTTC. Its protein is CASSEAGAISGANVLTF.

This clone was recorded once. The chain's CDR3 is CASSLDWLAGTDTQYF. The CDR3 bases are TGTGCCAGCAGCTTAGATTGGCTAGCCGGCACAGATACGCAGTATTTT. This chain connects TRBV7-8 to TRBJ2-3, with D perhaps matching TRBD2 (5 bases). The CDR3 runs 16 residues. Germline V gene data show CDR1 as SGHVS and CDR2 as FQNEAQ. V lost 1 base to trimming and J lost 1 base, with 12 bases between them.

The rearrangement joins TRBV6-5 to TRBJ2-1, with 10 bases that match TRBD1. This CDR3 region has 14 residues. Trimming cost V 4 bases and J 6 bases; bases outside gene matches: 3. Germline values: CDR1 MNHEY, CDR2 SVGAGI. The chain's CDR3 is CASSSDRGPNEQFF. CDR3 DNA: TGTGCCAGCAGTTCAGACAGGGGGCCCAATGAGCAGTTCTTC.

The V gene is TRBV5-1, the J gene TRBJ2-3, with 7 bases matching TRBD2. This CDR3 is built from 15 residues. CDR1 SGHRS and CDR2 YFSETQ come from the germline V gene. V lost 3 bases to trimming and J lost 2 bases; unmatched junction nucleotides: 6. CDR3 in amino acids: CASSSSGTNTDTQYF. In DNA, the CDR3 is TGCGCCAGCAGCTCCAGCGGGACCAACACAGATACGCAGTATTTT.

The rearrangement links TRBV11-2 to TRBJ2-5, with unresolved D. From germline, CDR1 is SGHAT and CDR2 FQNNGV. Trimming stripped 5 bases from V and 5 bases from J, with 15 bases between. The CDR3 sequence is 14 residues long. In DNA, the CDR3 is TGTGCCAGCAGCAAAGGCAGGCCCGAGGAGACCCAGTACTTC. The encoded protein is CASSKGRPEETQYF.

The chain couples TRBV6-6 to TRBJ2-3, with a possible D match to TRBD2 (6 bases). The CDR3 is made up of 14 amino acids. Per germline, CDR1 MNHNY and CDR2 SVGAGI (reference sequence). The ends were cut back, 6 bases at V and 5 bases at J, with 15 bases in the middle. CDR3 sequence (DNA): TGTGCCAGCAGGCCCCTGGGGCGGGGAGATACGCAGTATTTT. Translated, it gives CASRPLGRGDTQYF.

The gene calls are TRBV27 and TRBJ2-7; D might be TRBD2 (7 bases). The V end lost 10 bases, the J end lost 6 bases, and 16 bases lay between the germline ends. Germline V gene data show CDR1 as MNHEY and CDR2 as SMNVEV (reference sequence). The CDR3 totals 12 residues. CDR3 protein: CATWGGPGEQYF. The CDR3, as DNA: TGTGCCACCTGGGGGGGGCCGGGCGAGCAGTACTTC.

The CDR3 loop is CASSQLTGWSPGELFF. The CDR3 DNA follows: TGCGCCAGCAGCCAACTGACAGGTTGGTCGCCCGGGGAGCTGTTTTTT. The V call is TRBV4-3, the J call TRBJ2-2; D may be TRBD1 (6 bases). The CDR3 has 16 amino acids. The V end was cut by 2 bases, the J end by 6 bases, with 16 bases between. Germline lookup yields CDR1 LGHNA and CDR2 YSLEER.

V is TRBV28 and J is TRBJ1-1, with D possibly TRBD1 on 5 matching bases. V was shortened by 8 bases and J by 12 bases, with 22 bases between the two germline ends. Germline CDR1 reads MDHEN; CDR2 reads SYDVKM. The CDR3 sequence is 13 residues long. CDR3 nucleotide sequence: TGTGCCAGCGAGTTTAATGGGGGGATAGTAACTTTCTTT. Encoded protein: CASEFNGGIVTFF.

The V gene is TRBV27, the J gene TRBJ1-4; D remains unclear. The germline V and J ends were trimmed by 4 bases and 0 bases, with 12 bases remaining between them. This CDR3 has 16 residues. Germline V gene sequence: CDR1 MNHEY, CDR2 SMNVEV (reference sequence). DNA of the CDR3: TGTGCCAGCAGTTCCTCGCACATGACAACTAATGAAAAACTGTTTTTT. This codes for CASSSSHMTTNEKLFF.

CDR3 in DNA: TGTGCCAGCAGCTCAGGACAGAATTTTAACAATGAGCAGTTCTTC. Translated: CASSSGQNFNNEQFF. This rearrangement joins TRBV14 to TRBJ2-1; a possible D gene is TRBD1 (6 bases). This CDR3 is built from 15 residues. Germline V lookup: CDR1 SGHDN, CDR2 FVKESK. V dropped 5 bases and J dropped 5 bases, with 16 bases sitting between them.

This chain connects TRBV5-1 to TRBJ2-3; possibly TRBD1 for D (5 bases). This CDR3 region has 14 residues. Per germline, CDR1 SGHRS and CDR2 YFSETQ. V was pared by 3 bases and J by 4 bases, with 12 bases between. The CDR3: CASSWGDEADTQYF. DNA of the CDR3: TGCGCCAGCAGCTGGGGCGACGAGGCAGATACGCAGTATTTT.

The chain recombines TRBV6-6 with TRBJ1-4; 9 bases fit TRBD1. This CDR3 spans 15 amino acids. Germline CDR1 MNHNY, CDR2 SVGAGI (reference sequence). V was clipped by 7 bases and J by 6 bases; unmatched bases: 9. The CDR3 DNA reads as TGTGCCAGCACCCTGACAGGGGGAGACGATGAAAAACTGTTTTTT. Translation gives CASTLTGGDDEKLFF.

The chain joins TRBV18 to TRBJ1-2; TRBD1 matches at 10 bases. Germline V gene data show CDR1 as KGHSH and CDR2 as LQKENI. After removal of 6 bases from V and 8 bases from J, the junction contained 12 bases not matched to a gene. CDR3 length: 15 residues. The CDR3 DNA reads TGTGCCAGCTCCCTGGGGACAGGGGAGCGAGGCGGCTACACCTTC. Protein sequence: CASSLGTGERGGYTF.

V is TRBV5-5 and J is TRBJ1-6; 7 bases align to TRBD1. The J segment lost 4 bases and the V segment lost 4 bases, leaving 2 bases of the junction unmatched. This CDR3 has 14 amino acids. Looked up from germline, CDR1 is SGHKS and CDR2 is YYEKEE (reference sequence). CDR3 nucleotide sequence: TGTGCCAGCAGCCCGGGACAGTATAATTCACCCCTCCACTTT. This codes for CASSPGQYNSPLHF.

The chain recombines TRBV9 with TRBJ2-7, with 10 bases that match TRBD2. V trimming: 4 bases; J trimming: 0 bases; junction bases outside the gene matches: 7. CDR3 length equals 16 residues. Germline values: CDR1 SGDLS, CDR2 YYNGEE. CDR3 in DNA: TGTGCCAGCAGCCCGACCGGGACTAGCGACTCCTACGAGCAGTACTTC. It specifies CASSPTGTSDSYEQYF.

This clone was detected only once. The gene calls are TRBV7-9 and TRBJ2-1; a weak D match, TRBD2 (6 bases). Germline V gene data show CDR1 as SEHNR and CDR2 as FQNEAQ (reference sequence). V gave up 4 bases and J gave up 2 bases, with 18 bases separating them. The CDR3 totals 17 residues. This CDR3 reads CASSSAFLAAPYNEQFF. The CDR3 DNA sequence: TGTGCCAGCAGCTCAGCCTTCTTAGCGGCACCCTACAATGAGCAGTTCTTC.